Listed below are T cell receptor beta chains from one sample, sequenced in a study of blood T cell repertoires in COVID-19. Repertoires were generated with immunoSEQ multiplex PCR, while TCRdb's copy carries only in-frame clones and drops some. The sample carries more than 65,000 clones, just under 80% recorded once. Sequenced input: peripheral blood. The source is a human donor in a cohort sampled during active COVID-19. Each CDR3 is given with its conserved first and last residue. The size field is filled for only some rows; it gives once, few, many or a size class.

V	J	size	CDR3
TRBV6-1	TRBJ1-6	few	CASSEGHTNSPLHF
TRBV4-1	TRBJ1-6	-	CASSQDRGLSSPLHF
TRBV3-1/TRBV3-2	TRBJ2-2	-	CASRYGHFPNTGELFF
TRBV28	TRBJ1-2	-	CATPRAGGAGYTF
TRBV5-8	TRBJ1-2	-	CASSLTGRDYGYTF
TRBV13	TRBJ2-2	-	CASSFLANTGELFF
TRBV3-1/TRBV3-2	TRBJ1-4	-	CASSHGTATNEKLFF
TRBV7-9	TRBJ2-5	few	CASSTGQGVDAQYF
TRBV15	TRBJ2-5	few	CATSLNYQETQYF
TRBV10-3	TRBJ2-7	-	CATETSGSAYEQYF
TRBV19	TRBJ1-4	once	CASKDDRGNNEKLFF
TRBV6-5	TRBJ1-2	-	CASRGTGDYGYTF
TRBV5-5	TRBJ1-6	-	CASSREGTVGSPLHF
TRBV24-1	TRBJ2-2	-	CATSPGAPGELFF
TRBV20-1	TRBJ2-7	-	CSASVTGQGYEQYF
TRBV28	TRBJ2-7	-	CASSLGTGFHEQYF
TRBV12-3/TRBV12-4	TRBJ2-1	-	CASSLGRDEQFF
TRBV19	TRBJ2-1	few	CASSIGRDNEQFF
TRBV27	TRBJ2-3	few	CASSPGNRGHTDTQYF
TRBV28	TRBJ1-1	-	CASSSPQGRNTEAFF
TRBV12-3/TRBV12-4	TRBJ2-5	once	CASGLETQETQYF
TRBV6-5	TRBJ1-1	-	CASTGPPGNTEAFF
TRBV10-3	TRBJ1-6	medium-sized	CAIRDRGDNSPLHF
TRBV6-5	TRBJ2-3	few	CASTLSGQHTDTQYF
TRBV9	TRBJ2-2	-	CASSADREDTGELFF
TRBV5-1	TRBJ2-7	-	CASSLQGPYEQYF
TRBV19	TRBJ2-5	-	CASSARGLAGVETQYF
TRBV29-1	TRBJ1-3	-	CSAQTGNTIYF
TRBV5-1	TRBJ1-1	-	CASSRARLWAGSEMNTEAFF
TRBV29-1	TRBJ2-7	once	CSVVRGTGTLYEQYF
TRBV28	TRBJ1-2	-	CASVLQGQFYGYTF
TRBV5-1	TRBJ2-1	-	CASSLPVDNEQFF
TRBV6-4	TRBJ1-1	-	CASREGMNTEAFF
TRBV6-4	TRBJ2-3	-	CASSDRAGGQDTQYF
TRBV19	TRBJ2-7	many	CASSMSGMNYEQYF
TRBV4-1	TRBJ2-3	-	CASSRTPAGDLGGGKRTDTQYF
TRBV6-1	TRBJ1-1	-	CASSERVGGAFF
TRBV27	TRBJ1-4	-	CASSLYSATEKLFF
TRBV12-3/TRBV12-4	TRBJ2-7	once	CASSISTGPEQYF
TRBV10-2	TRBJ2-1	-	CASSDAQAYEQFF